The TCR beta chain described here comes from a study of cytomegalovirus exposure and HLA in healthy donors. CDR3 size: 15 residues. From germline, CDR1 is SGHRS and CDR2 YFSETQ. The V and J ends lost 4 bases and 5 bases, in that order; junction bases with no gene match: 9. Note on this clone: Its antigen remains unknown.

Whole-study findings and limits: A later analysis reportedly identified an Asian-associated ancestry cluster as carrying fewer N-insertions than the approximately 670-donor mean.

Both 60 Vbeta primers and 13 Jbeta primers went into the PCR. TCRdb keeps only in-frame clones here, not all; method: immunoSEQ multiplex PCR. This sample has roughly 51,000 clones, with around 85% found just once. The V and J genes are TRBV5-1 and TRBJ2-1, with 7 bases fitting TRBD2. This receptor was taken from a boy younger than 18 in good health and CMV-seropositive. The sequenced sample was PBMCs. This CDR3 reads CASSRRASGDNEQFF. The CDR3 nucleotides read TGCGCCAGCAGCCGGAGGGCTAGCGGAGACAATGAGCAGTTCTTC.